One sample yielded the 13 T cell receptor beta chains listed below, sequenced in a study of blood T cell repertoires in COVID-19 (dated by TCRdb to about 2020). The library was prepared using the immunoSEQ multiplex PCR assay. TCRdb stores this immuneACCESS table with in-frame sequences only. Part of the clones is absent; in the studies checked, under half of the shortfall reflects unresolved V genes, and no reason is known for the rest. The sample table holds 87,000 or so clones, of which about 86% were seen once. Of the sample, approximately 21% falls within the top ten clones. Material for sequencing was peripheral blood. These TCRs come from an elderly woman in a cohort sampled during active or convalescent COVID-19.

This clone was counted once. V usage is TRBV7-8 and J usage is TRBJ1-2; 10 nucleotides line up with TRBD1. Germline V gene lookup returns CDR1 SGHVS and CDR2 FQNEAQ. J lost 3 bases, V lost 2 bases, and 6 bases had no gene match. This CDR3 comprises 16 residues. The CDR3: CASSLRQGAGDYGYTF. In DNA, the CDR3 is TGTGCCAGCAGCTTACGACAGGGGGCGGGGGACTATGGCTACACCTTC.

The rearrangement uses TRBV9 and TRBJ1-5; the match to TRBD1 covers 7 bases. After removal of 3 bases from V and 8 bases from J, the junction contained 17 bases not matched to a gene. The CDR3 covers 17 residues. CDR1 SGDLS and CDR2 YYNGEE come from the germline V gene. The CDR3 is CASSASYNRDRGEPQHF. The DNA of the CDR3 is TGTGCCAGCAGCGCATCATATAACCGGGACAGAGGGGAGCCCCAGCATTTT.

The chain employs TRBV4-2 and TRBJ2-1; TRBD2 matches 10 bases. CDR1 is LGHNA and CDR2 is YNFKEQ in the germline V gene. J was trimmed by 5 bases and V by 3 bases; bases with no gene match: 7. There are 16 residues in the CDR3. The CDR3 nucleotides are TGTGCCAGCAGCCAGGTCCGGACTAGCGGAGACAATGAGCAGTTCTTC. Protein product: CASSQVRTSGDNEQFF.

The genes are TRBV5-1 and TRBJ2-2; D unclear. The germline V and J ends were trimmed by 6 bases and 2 bases, with 2 bases remaining between them. The CDR3 consists of 11 residues. Germline CDR1 is SGHRS and CDR2 is YFSETQ. In DNA form, the CDR3 reads TGCGCCAGCACAAACACCGGGGAGCTGTTTTTT. As protein: CASTNTGELFF.

The chain is built from TRBV7-9 and TRBJ1-2; D call uncertain. The V gene lost 2 bases and the J gene lost 6 bases, with 16 bases spanning the gap. CDR1 and CDR2 from the germline V gene are SEHNR and FQNEAQ (reference sequence). This CDR3 is built from 15 residues. CDR3 sequence: CASSLFPGNRDGYTF. CDR3 DNA: TGTGCCAGCAGCTTATTCCCAGGCAATAGAGATGGCTACACCTTC.

V gene TRBV11-3 combines with J gene TRBJ1-1; D call uncertain. V shed 0 bases and J shed 5 bases, with 7 bases lying between them. The germline CDR1 and CDR2 sequences are SGHNT and YENEEA. This CDR3 comprises 13 residues. The CDR3 bases are TGTGCCAGCAGCTTAGACGCACGGACTGAAGCTTTCTTT. Protein product: CASSLDARTEAFF.

The V gene is TRBV11-3, the J gene TRBJ2-3; 8 bases fit TRBD2. The CDR3 covers 16 residues. The V gene's germline CDR1 is SGHNT and CDR2 YENEEA. J was trimmed by 0 bases and V by 5 bases; bases with no gene match: 7. The chain's CDR3 is CASSPPPSGSTDTQYF. The DNA for the CDR3 is TGTGCCAGCAGCCCCCCTCCTAGCGGGAGCACAGATACGCAGTATTTT.

The chain joins TRBV27 to TRBJ1-1; D is unresolved. Germline V gives CDR1 MNHEY, CDR2 SMNVEV (reference sequence). V lost 6 bases and J 0 bases, leaving 14 bases between the germline ends. The CDR3 has 15 amino acids. This chain's CDR3 is CASRPGRVMNTEAFF. The CDR3 DNA reads as TGTGCCAGCAGGCCCGGGAGGGTCATGAACACTGAAGCTTTCTTT.

J is TRBJ2-7 and V is TRBV28; TRBD2 aligns across 7 bases. The V gene's germline CDR1 is MDHEN and CDR2 SYDVKM. V gave up 3 bases and J gave up 6 bases; unmatched junction bases: 11. This CDR3 contains 15 residues. The CDR3 nucleotides read TGTGCCAGCAGTTTGGCGACTAGCCAGCATCGCGAGCAGTACGTC. Translated: CASSLATSQHREQYV.

The V and J genes are TRBV3-1 (or the pseudogene TRBV3-2) and TRBJ2-1; D may be TRBD2 (5 bases). Trimming stripped 0 bases from V and 8 bases from J, with 17 bases between. In germline, CDR1 is LGHDT, CDR2 YNNKEL (reference sequence). The CDR3 covers 16 residues. The CDR3, as DNA: TGTGCCAGCAGCCAAGAGGGCGGGTCAGTTAGCGATGAGCAGTTCTTC. Protein: CASSQEGGSVSDEQFF.

V usage is TRBV4-2 and J usage is TRBJ2-1; the match to TRBD2 covers 11 bases. This CDR3 is 19 amino acids long. Germline V gene data show CDR1 as LGHNA and CDR2 as YNFKEQ. V was clipped by 4 bases and J by 1 base; unmatched bases: 12. The CDR3 nucleotides read TGTGCCAGCAGCCCGCGACTAGCGGGGAGTATGGATTCCTACAATGAGCAGTTCTTC. Protein sequence: CASSPRLAGSMDSYNEQFF.

The J gene is TRBJ2-7, the V gene TRBV29-1; D not resolved. CDR3 length equals 11 residues. V lost 6 bases and J 2 bases, leaving 8 bases between the germline ends. Germline assignment: CDR1 SQVTM and CDR2 ANQGSEA. CDR3 nucleotide sequence: TGCAGCGTAACAACTACCTACGAGCAGTACTTC. It encodes CSVTTTYEQYF.

This chain uses TRBV21-1 with TRBJ1-4. TRBV21-1 is given as a pseudogene. CDR3 length: 15 residues. CDR3 nucleotides: TGTGCCAGCAGCAAAGGTGAGGAAAATAATGAAAAACTGTTTTTT. Its protein product is CASSKGEENNEKLFF.